This T cell receptor (beta chain) was captured in a study of T cells in Graves' hyperthyroidism and ophthalmopathy. Lactation, pregnancy, other autoimmune disease or uncontrolled infection led to exclusion of patients. From germline, CDR1 is GTSNPN and CDR2 SVGIG (reference sequence). This CDR3 has 17 residues. V trimming: 6 bases; J trimming: 3 bases; junction bases outside the gene matches: 14. This clonotype came up many times. Authors of the study amplified TCR beta CDR3 regions from RNA transcripts. A first-round RT-PCR of the TCR CDR3 used the HTBI primer set. TCRdb analysed the multiplex PCR reads with MiXCR anew, one entry per CDR3 protein. The sample has a few hundred thousand distinct CDR3 sequences; 15% to 19% are singletons.

The TCR originated in a woman between 18 and 29 years old with Graves' hyperthyroidism. The chain has TRBV30 and TRBJ2-7; the match to TRBD2 covers 13 bases. The sequenced sample was blood. As DNA, the CDR3 is TGTGCCTGCCCGCCCGCCGGGACTAGCGGGGAGAACTACGAGCAGTACTTC. This translates into CACPPAGTSGENYEQYF.